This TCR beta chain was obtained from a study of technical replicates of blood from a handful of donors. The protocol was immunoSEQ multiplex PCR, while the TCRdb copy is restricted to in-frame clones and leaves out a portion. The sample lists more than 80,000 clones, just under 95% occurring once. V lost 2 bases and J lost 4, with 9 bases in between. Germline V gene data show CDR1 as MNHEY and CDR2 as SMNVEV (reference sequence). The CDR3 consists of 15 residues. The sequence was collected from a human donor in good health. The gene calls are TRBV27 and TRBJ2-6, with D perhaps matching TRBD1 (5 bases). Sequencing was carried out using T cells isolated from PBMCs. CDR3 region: CASSLQGAGANVLTF. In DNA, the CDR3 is TGTGCCAGCAGTTTACAGGGTGCGGGGGCCAACGTCCTGACTTTC.